A single sample gave rise to the 32 T cell receptor beta chains below, sequenced in a study of T-cell reconstitution after alpha-beta-depleted transplantation in children. Preparation of the TCRbeta library was carried out with unique molecular identifiers. Each CDR3 protein gets one entry after TCRdb re-called the PCR reads with MiXCR. The profile covers 200,000 or so distinct CDR3 sequences, with approximately 6.8% appearing a single time and around 4.1% taken by the ten largest. The sequenced sample was PBMCs, obtained before TCRalphabeta/CD19-depleted stem cell transplant. The source of these receptors is a girl under three years old with combined immunodeficiency, due to receive a stem cell transplant.

The rearrangement joins TRBV7-9 to TRBJ2-1; D gene unclear. CDR1 and CDR2 from the germline V gene are SEHNR and FQNEAQ (reference sequence). Trimming pared 11 bases from V and 2 bases from J, leaving 13 bases between. This CDR3 region has 13 residues. The CDR3 nucleotides read TGTGCCCTCAGAACATCGACCTACAATGAGCAGTTCTTC. Translation: CALRTSTYNEQFF.

This clonotype was recorded only once. The rearrangement links TRBV7-9 to TRBJ2-7; 8 bases fit TRBD2. This CDR3 contains 12 residues. Germline lookup yields CDR1 SEHNR and CDR2 FQNEAQ (reference sequence). V was clipped by 5 bases and J by 9 bases; unmatched bases: 6. This chain's CDR3 is CASSPAGGGQYF. CDR3 DNA sequence: TGTGCCAGCAGCCCCGCGGGGGGTGGGCAGTACTTC.

This clonotype has a count of ten or more. V is TRBV4-1 and J is TRBJ2-1; 9 positions agree with TRBD2. The CDR3 sequence is 14 residues long. With 3 bases clipped from V and 9 bases from J, the junction kept 6 bases outside the gene matches. In germline, CDR1 is MGHRA, CDR2 YSYEKL. The CDR3 DNA follows: TGCGCCAGCAGCCATGCGGGAGGGCGCAGTGAGCAGTTCTTC. Translation: CASSHAGGRSEQFF.

This clonotype showed up many times. The genes are TRBV18 and TRBJ2-3, with no clear D. V lost 3 bases to trimming and J lost 0 bases, with 10 bases between them. CDR1 and CDR2 from the germline V gene are KGHSH and LQKENI. CDR3 length equals 15 residues. CDR3: CASSPMATSTDTQYF. The CDR3 DNA reads as TGTGCCAGCTCACCCATGGCCACTAGCACAGATACGCAGTATTTT. Looking up the rest from reference TRBV18 and TRBJ2-3 gives the full variable domain: NAGVMQNPRHLVRRRGQEARLRCSPMKGHSHVYWYRQLPEEGLKFMVYLQKENIIDESGMPKERFSAEFPKEGPSILRIQQVVRGDSAAYFCASSPMATSTDTQYFGPGTRLTVL.

This chain connects TRBV4-3 to TRBJ2-7; 13 bases align to TRBD2. The CDR3 length is 15 residues. With V trimmed by 5 bases and J by 4 bases, 5 bases remained unmatched. Germline V CDR1 and CDR2: LGHNA, YSLEER. CDR3 protein: CASSELAGGLYEQYF. For the CDR3, the DNA is TGCGCCAGCAGCGAACTAGCGGGAGGGTTGTACGAGCAGTACTTC.

V and J are TRBV7-2 and TRBJ2-7; 10 nucleotides line up with TRBD1. This CDR3 spans 15 amino acids. The germline V gene encodes CDR1 SGHTA and CDR2 FQGNSA. The V gene end was trimmed by 5 bases and the J gene end by 4 bases; junction bases not matched to a gene: 8. The DNA of the CDR3 is TGTGCCAGCAGCCACATAAGACAGGGGGCATACGAGCAGTACTTC. Its translation is CASSHIRQGAYEQYF.

In its sample, this clonotype was seen a few times. The chain is built from TRBV4-3 and TRBJ1-3; D is uncertain. Germline loops: CDR1 LGHNA, CDR2 YSLEER. V lost 0 bases to trimming and J lost 0 bases, with 9 bases between them. This CDR3 has 16 residues. The CDR3 nucleotides are TGCGCCAGCAGCCAAGAGGTACGAATCTCTGGAAACACCATATATTTT. The encoded protein is CASSQEVRISGNTIYF.

This clonotype was picked up many times. In nucleotides, the CDR3 is TGTGCCAGCAGTCGAGGATTGGAGCCGACGGTGGAAAAACTGTTTTTT. Residues: CASSRGLEPTVEKLFF. The V gene is TRBV14, the J gene TRBJ1-4; no definite D call. Trimming left V 6 bases short and J 8 bases short, with 22 bases between. The CDR3 has 16 amino acids. The V gene's germline CDR1 is SGHDN and CDR2 FVKESK.

Many counts were recorded for this clonotype. The rearrangement joins TRBV12-3 or TRBV12-4 to TRBJ2-1, with 12 bases that match TRBD2. The CDR3 consists of 14 residues. The ends lost 4 bases at V and 8 bases at J; junction bases unmatched: 3. The CDR3, as DNA: TGTGCCAGCAGTTCTAGCGGGGGGGCCCATGAGCAGTTCTTC. Protein: CASSSSGGAHEQFF.

This clonotype was recorded many times. The V call is TRBV28, the J call TRBJ2-7; D possibly corresponds to TRBD2 (5 bases). This CDR3 is built from 16 residues. Germline assignment: CDR1 MDHEN and CDR2 SYDVKM. Trimming removed 2 bases from V and 0 bases from J, with 14 bases in between. The CDR3 spells CASSLDWRLLSYEQYF. CDR3 coding DNA: TGTGCCAGCAGTTTAGATTGGAGGTTACTCTCCTACGAGCAGTACTTC.

This clonotype was observed at least ten times. The chain employs TRBV20-1 and TRBJ1-1; 7 bases are shared with TRBD1. CDR3 size: 14 residues. Germline loops: CDR1 DFQATT, CDR2 SNEGSKA (reference sequence). The V gene end was trimmed by 5 bases and the J gene end by 6 bases; junction bases not matched to a gene: 12. The CDR3 sequence: CSAGKRDSSPEAFF. CDR3 in DNA: TGCAGTGCTGGGAAGAGGGACAGCTCACCTGAAGCTTTCTTT.

This clonotype was counted ten times or more. The chain joins TRBV29-1 to TRBJ1-1; the D gene is possibly TRBD1 (6 bases). The germline V gene encodes CDR1 SQVTM and CDR2 ANQGSEA. Trimming pared 5 bases from V and 1 base from J, leaving 11 bases between. The CDR3 has 13 residues. The CDR3 DNA sequence: TGCAGCGTTACCGGGACACAGAACACTGAAGCTTTCTTT. This encodes CSVTGTQNTEAFF.

This clonotype was seen repeatedly, ten times or more. This chain joins TRBV20-1 and TRBJ2-5; perhaps TRBD1 as D (5 bases). The CDR3 consists of 12 residues. V lost 4 bases and J lost 5, with 11 bases in between. CDR1 is DFQATT, CDR2 SNEGSKA, per germline (reference sequence). Here the CDR3 reads CSATRGWETQYF. CDR3 sequence (DNA): TGCAGTGCTACTAGGGGATGGGAGACCCAGTACTTC.

This clonotype was counted at least ten times. V usage is TRBV13 and J usage is TRBJ2-5; 7 bases fit TRBD2. Germline trimming cut 3 bases from V and 3 bases from J; bases unmatched to any gene: 4. CDR1 is PRHDT and CDR2 is FYEKMQ in the germline V gene (reference sequence). This CDR3 comprises 14 residues. The CDR3 DNA reads as TGTGCCAGCAGCTTCCGACTAGCTGAAGAGACCCAGTACTTC. Protein sequence: CASSFRLAEETQYF.

This clonotype appeared many times. The chain carries TRBV5-6 and TRBJ2-7; possibly TRBD1 or TRBD2 for D (5 bases each). Germline-derived CDR1 and CDR2 are SGHDT and YYEEEE. The CDR3 has 15 amino acids. Trimming shortened V by 0 bases and J by 5 bases, and 15 bases separated the two germline ends. CDR3 DNA: TGTGCCAGCAGCTTGGCCTATGAGGGGTTACACGAGCAGTACTTC. Its protein product is CASSLAYEGLHEQYF.

This clonotype has ten or more counts. This sequence joins TRBV6-5 and TRBJ1-1; D remains ambiguous. CDR3 length: 13 amino acids. Germline assignment: CDR1 MNHEY and CDR2 SVGAGI. Deletions cut 2 bases from V and 3 bases from J, with 7 bases between. CDR3 protein: CASSYSRYTEAFF. The CDR3 nucleotides read TGTGCCAGCAGTTACAGTCGGTACACTGAAGCTTTCTTT.

A remark on this clonotype: This may be a read error: a much more frequent sequence differs by one nucleotide. V is TRBV25-1 and J is TRBJ1-1, with TRBD1 as a possible D gene (5 bases). In germline, CDR1 is MGHDK, CDR2 SYGVNS. The CDR3 is 16 amino acids. CDR3 amino acids: CASRGIRRDGATEPFF. The CDR3 DNA reads as TGTGCCAGCAGGGGCATCCGAAGGGACGGAGCCACTGAACCTTTCTTT.

This clonotype was counted ten times or more. CDR3 loop: CSARVTRDYEQYF. CDR3 in DNA: TGCAGTGCTAGAGTGACGCGGGACTACGAGCAGTACTTC. The chain couples TRBV20-1 to TRBJ2-7, with D possibly matching TRBD2 (6 bases). Germline lookup yields CDR1 DFQATT and CDR2 SNEGSKA (reference sequence). The CDR3 spans 13 residues. V lost 1 base and J lost 3, with 10 bases in between.

This clonotype was counted many times. The J gene is TRBJ2-1, the V gene TRBV29-1; D possibly corresponds to TRBD1 (5 bases). V was pared by 1 base and J by 4 bases, with 14 bases between. The CDR3 is made up of 15 amino acids. Germline values: CDR1 SQVTM, CDR2 ANQGSEA. The CDR3 nucleotides read TGCAGCGTTGAAGCGCCAGGGTCATCATACAATGAGCAGTTCTTC. Amino acid sequence: CSVEAPGSSYNEQFF.

At least ten counts were recorded for this clonotype. The V call is TRBV9, the J call TRBJ1-2; D is unresolved. The CDR3 is made up of 15 amino acids. Trimming left V 3 bases short and J 0 bases short, with 12 bases between. Germline V gene data show CDR1 as SGDLS and CDR2 as YYNGEE. The CDR3 DNA is TGTGCCAGCAGCGCCAGTTTAGAGCCTAACTATGGCTACACCTTC. This codes for CASSASLEPNYGYTF.

Only a few counts were recorded for this clonotype. V gene TRBV7-6 combines with J gene TRBJ1-5, with 8 bases matching TRBD1. CDR1 is SGHVS and CDR2 is FNYEAQ in the germline V gene. The CDR3 totals 13 residues. V was pared by 5 bases and J by 6 bases, with 3 bases of the junction left unmatched. CDR3 DNA: TGTGCCAGCAGCCCTGACAGGGGTCAGCCCCAGCATTTT. This codes for CASSPDRGQPQHF. Using reference TRBV7-6 and TRBJ1-5 for the parts outside the CDR3, the full variable domain is GAGVSQSPRYKVTKRGQDVALRCDPISGHVSLYWYRQALGQGPEFLTYFNYEAQQDKSGLPNDRFSAERPEGSISTLTIQRTEQRDSAMYRCASSPDRGQPQHFGDGTRLSIL.

This clonotype was counted many times. The chain is built from TRBV7-9 and TRBJ2-7; D unclear. Germline V gene data show CDR1 as SEHNR and CDR2 as FQNEAQ (reference sequence). V was pared by 5 bases and J by 0 bases, with 5 bases between. CDR3 length: 12 residues. The CDR3 nucleotides read TGTGCCAGCAGCATAAACTCCTACGAGCAGTACTTC. Its translation is CASSINSYEQYF.

This clonotype was observed at least ten times. V gene TRBV28 combines with J gene TRBJ2-7, with D possibly being TRBD2 (6 bases). The V gene lost 5 bases and the J gene lost 3 bases, with 14 bases spanning the gap. Germline CDR1 and CDR2: MDHEN and SYDVKM. The CDR3 spans 14 residues. In DNA form, the CDR3 reads TGTGCCAGCAGTCAAGGGACTTGGCGCTACGAGCAGTACTTC. Amino acid sequence: CASSQGTWRYEQYF.

This clonotype was counted many times. V gene TRBV20-1 combines with J gene TRBJ2-3; 13 positions match TRBD2. Germline assignment: CDR1 DFQATT and CDR2 SNEGSKA (reference sequence). The CDR3 length is 16 residues. V dropped 6 bases and J dropped 4; count of bases not matched to a gene: 10. CDR3 sequence reads: CSAWTSGSRGADTQYF. The CDR3 region has the DNA TGCAGTGCCTGGACTAGCGGGAGTCGGGGAGCAGATACGCAGTATTTT.

This clonotype was detected ten times or more. V usage is TRBV6-2 or TRBV6-3 and J usage is TRBJ2-1; no definite D call. The CDR3 runs 14 residues. Germline V CDR1 and CDR2: MNHEY, SVGEGT. V gave up 2 bases and J gave up 0 bases, with 5 bases separating them. The CDR3 nucleotides read TGTGCCAGCAGTTACGTAAGCTCCTACAATGAGCAGTTCTTC. Protein product: CASSYVSSYNEQFF.

In this sample, this clonotype turned up many times. This chain uses TRBV30 with TRBJ2-2, with D perhaps matching TRBD2 (7 bases). The CDR3 has 15 residues. Trimming stripped 1 base from V and 2 bases from J, with 11 bases between. Germline CDR1 and CDR2: GTSNPN and SVGIG (reference sequence). DNA for the CDR3: TGTGCCTGGAGTGGATGGGGGGGCAACACCGGGGAGCTGTTTTTT. This encodes CAWSGWGGNTGELFF. The full variable domain, rest sourced from reference TRBV30 and TRBJ2-2, is SQTIHQWPATLVQPVGSPLSLECTVEGTSNPNLYWYRQAAGRGLQLLFYSVGIGQISSEVPQNLSASRPQDRQFILSSKKLLLSDSGFYLCAWSGWGGNTGELFFGEGSRLTVL.

Written as DNA, the CDR3 is TGCAGCGTTGAAGATCTAGCGGGGAGCACCTACAATGAGCAGTTCTTC. It encodes CSVEDLAGSTYNEQFF. The chain combines TRBV29-1 with TRBJ2-1, with 9 bases matching TRBD2. V was clipped by 0 bases and J by 2 bases; unmatched bases: 5. Germline-derived CDR1 and CDR2 are SQVTM and ANQGSEA. This CDR3 region has 16 residues.

This clonotype was recorded at least ten times. The genes are TRBV7-6 and TRBJ2-3, with D maybe TRBD2 (5 bases). V was trimmed by 1 base and J by 3 bases, leaving 11 bases between them. The CDR3 covers 15 residues. The germline gives CDR1 SGHVS, CDR2 FNYEAQ. CDR3 protein: CASSLGEGLTDTQYF. CDR3 sequence (DNA): TGTGCCAGCAGCTTAGGTGAGGGCCTGACAGATACGCAGTATTTT. The complete variable domain, with remaining parts taken from reference TRBV7-6 and TRBJ2-3, reads GAGVSQSPRYKVTKRGQDVALRCDPISGHVSLYWYRQALGQGPEFLTYFNYEAQQDKSGLPNDRFSAERPEGSISTLTIQRTEQRDSAMYRCASSLGEGLTDTQYFGPGTRLTVL.

This clonotype came up many times. The chain recombines TRBV29-1 with TRBJ2-7; 10 bases agree with TRBD1. The J segment lost 3 bases and the V segment lost 8 bases, leaving 7 bases of the junction unmatched. The CDR3 loop spans 13 amino acids. In germline, CDR1 is SQVTM, CDR2 ANQGSEA. In DNA, the CDR3 is TGCAGCCTCCCCGGACAGGGGGGCTACGAGCAGTACTTC. Protein sequence: CSLPGQGGYEQYF.

At least ten counts were recorded for this clonotype. This sequence joins TRBV12-3 or TRBV12-4 and TRBJ2-5, with D possibly TRBD2 on 6 matching bases. V lost 6 bases and J lost 7, with 27 bases in between. The CDR3 covers 17 residues. Written as DNA, the CDR3 is TGTGCCAGCAGGCCCTGGGCGGACTACTGCTTCAGGAGGACCCAGTACTTC. Protein product: CASRPWADYCFRRTQYF.

This clonotype was recorded at least ten times. V gene TRBV20-1 combines with J gene TRBJ2-5; D gene ambiguous. Trimming left V 4 bases short and J 4 bases short, with 19 bases between. The V gene's germline CDR1 is DFQATT and CDR2 SNEGSKA (reference sequence). The CDR3 covers 15 residues. The CDR3 nucleotides read TGCAGTGCTACCGAACTCCTATGGGTCGGAGAGACCCAGTACTTC. This encodes CSATELLWVGETQYF.

This clonotype occurred many times. This chain links TRBV5-1 with TRBJ2-7, with 7 bases matching TRBD1. Germline CDR1 is SGHRS and CDR2 is YFSETQ. With 0 bases clipped from V and 7 bases from J, the junction kept 16 bases outside the gene matches. This CDR3 comprises 17 residues. This chain's CDR3 is CASSLAARGRSLGEQYF. CDR3 in DNA: TGCGCCAGCAGCTTGGCCGCGAGGGGGCGATCCCTGGGGGAGCAGTACTTC. The whole variable domain, filled in from reference TRBV5-1 and TRBJ2-7, reads KAGVTQTPRYLIKTRGQQVTLSCSPISGHRSVSWYQQTPGQGLQFLFEYFSETQRNKGNFPGRFSGRQFSNSRSEMNVSTLELGDSALYLCASSLAARGRSLGEQYFGPGTRLTVT.